This note documents a single TCR beta chain sequence. The antigen it recognizes is unknown. No much larger clone exists at a distance of one base, and base qualities are not known. The library came from the immunoSEQ multiplex PCR assay. The study's processing was this. A statistical classification framework was built for diagnosing cytomegalovirus status from the catalog of TCR beta chain sequences. TCRdb limited this immuneACCESS table to in-frame rearrangements with V and J called. A share of clones is missing; checked studies link under half to unresolved V genes, and the rest is unexplained. V, J and clone size derive from that table, while D and trimming were established from the DNA sequence. In all, the sample holds 150,000 to 200,000 clones, and roughly 83% of those were seen once. The ten top clones hold roughly 10% of the sample. Separate from the approximately 670-subject first cohort, the validation cohort of over 90 subjects was the group to which the donors belonged.

The data were obtained in a study of cytomegalovirus exposure and HLA in healthy donors (dated by TCRdb to the late 2010s). With respect to the entire study: According to a later analysis, the approximately 120 validation repertoires were produced on the same platform as the 666 repertoires of the first cohort. The study was designed to test whether signatures of past pathogen exposure could be identified by cataloging public T cell receptors. A separate validation cohort of over 95 different subjects was used in addition to the roughly 720-subject first cohort. To predict cytomegalovirus infection status, the study combined high-throughput TCR immunosequencing, statistical association of individual TCRs with disease status, and machine learning. The paper as a whole reports these results and caveats: A later analysis had no HLA typing for the validation cohort, so co-occurrence there was scored across all 130 or so repertoires. In vitro tests confirmed that three of the cytomegalovirus-associated TCR beta chains recognize cytomegalovirus antigens. A later analysis found that TCRs clustered in the first cohort also tended to co-occur in the roughly 120 validation repertoires, with 94% of cluster scores above 0. Cytomegalovirus status was reported to be diagnosed by the classifier with high specificity and sensitivity in both the original and validation cohorts. The authors suggested that the approach could potentially be extended to other disease states and immunological phenotypes. Most TCR sequences were observed very rarely across donors, whereas some public TCRs were present in many individuals. In the study, some 160 TCR beta chains were listed as associated with cytomegalovirus.

From the cysteine up to the phenylalanine, the CDR3 has a length of 15 residues. The CDR3 DNA has 45 bases and is translated from base 1. From V the trimming removes 1 base and from J it removes 6 bases, while the gene matches leave 8 bases of the junction unaccounted for. CDR1 and CDR2 are read off the germline V gene as LGHNA and YSLEER. The sequence links TRBV4-3 to TRBJ2-7; 8 junctional bases match TRBD1. The sequence came from a man aged 25-40 years in good health and CMV-seropositive. Material for sequencing was PBMCs. The encoded CDR3 is CASSQGRTGLSEQYF. The nucleotide sequence reads TGCGCCAGCAGCCAAGGGCGGACAGGGCTCTCCGAGCAGTACTTC.